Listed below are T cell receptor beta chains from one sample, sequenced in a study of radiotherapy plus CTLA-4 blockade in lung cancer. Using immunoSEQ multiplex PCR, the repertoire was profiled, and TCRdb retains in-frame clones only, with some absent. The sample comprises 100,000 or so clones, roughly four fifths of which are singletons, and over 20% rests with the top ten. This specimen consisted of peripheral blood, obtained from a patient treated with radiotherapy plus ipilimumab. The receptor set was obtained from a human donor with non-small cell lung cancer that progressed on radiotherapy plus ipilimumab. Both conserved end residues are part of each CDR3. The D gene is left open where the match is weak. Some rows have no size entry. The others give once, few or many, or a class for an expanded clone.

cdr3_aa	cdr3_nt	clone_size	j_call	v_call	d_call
CASRGLAGGSETQYF	TGTGCCAGCCGTGGACTAGCGGGAGGAAGTGAGACCCAGTACTTC	once	TRBJ2-5	TRBV2	TRBD2
CASSRQGATDTQYF	TGTGCCAGCAGCCGGCAGGGGGCCACAGATACGCAGTATTTT	.	TRBJ2-3	TRBV7-9	TRBD1
CASSERAEKLFF	TGTGCCAGCAGTGAACGGGCTGAAAAACTGTTTTTT	.	TRBJ1-4	TRBV2	.
CASSDWTGGISYNEQFF	TGTGCCAGTAGTGATTGGACAGGGGGGATATCCTACAATGAGCAGTTCTTC	few	TRBJ2-1	TRBV19	TRBD1
CASSRNRGTGGPGNTIYF	TGCGCCAGCAGCCGCAACAGGGGCACAGGGGGGCCTGGAAACACCATATATTTT	.	TRBJ1-3	TRBV4-1	TRBD1
CASSSRGGSQETQYF	TGTGCCAGCAGCTCCAGAGGGGGCAGTCAAGAGACCCAGTACTTC	.	TRBJ2-5	TRBV9	TRBD1
CASSLGLAETDTQYF	TGTGCCAGCAGCTTAGGACTAGCGGAGACAGATACGCAGTATTTT	.	TRBJ2-3	TRBV13	TRBD2
CASSSDRASTDTQYF	TGTGCCAGCAGCTCCGACAGGGCCAGCACAGATACGCAGTATTTT	few	TRBJ2-3	TRBV5-6	TRBD1
CASSPVSGTDTQYF	TGCGCCAGCAGCCCAGTAAGCGGAACAGATACGCAGTATTTT	.	TRBJ2-3	TRBV4-1	.
CAWSLRQINYGYTF	TGTGCCTGGAGTCTCCGACAGATTAACTATGGCTACACCTTC	.	TRBJ1-2	TRBV30	.
CASSLFSGFGEKLFF	TGTGCCAGCAGTCTCTTCAGTGGGTTCGGTGAAAAACTGTTTTTT	.	TRBJ1-4	TRBV27	.
CASSSDPEGDTQYF	TGCGCCAGCAGCTCTGACCCAGAGGGCGATACGCAGTATTTT	.	TRBJ2-3	TRBV5-1	.
CASSPERAWYQETQYF	TGTGCCAGCAGCCCTGAGCGGGCCTGGTACCAAGAGACCCAGTACTTC	.	TRBJ2-5	TRBV28	.
CASSPWTSAQSYNEQFF	TGTGCCAGCAGTCCATGGACTAGCGCGCAGTCCTACAATGAGCAGTTCTTC	.	TRBJ2-1	TRBV27	TRBD2
CASSKFVPGGELFF	TGTGCCAGCAGTAAATTCGTGCCAGGGGGGGAGCTGTTTTTT	.	TRBJ2-2	TRBV2	.
CAWSVLGSLTDTQYF	TGTGCCTGGAGTGTACTCGGGAGTCTGACAGATACGCAGTATTTT	once	TRBJ2-3	TRBV30	.
CASTADRTKNYGYTF	TGTGCCAGTACCGCGGACAGGACCAAAAACTATGGCTACACCTTC	.	TRBJ1-2	TRBV19	TRBD1
CASSEKAPGNTGELFF	TGCGCCAGCAGCGAGAAGGCTCCAGGGAACACCGGGGAGCTGTTTTTT	.	TRBJ2-2	TRBV5-1	.
CASSAGGGGLQETQYF	TGTGCCAGCAGCGCGGGGGGAGGGGGCCTACAAGAGACCCAGTACTTC	.	TRBJ2-5	TRBV27	.
CASSRYMQGTEAFF	TGTGCCAGCAGCCGCTATATGCAGGGAACTGAAGCTTTCTTT	.	TRBJ1-1	TRBV28	.
CASGLPASGIDNEQFF	TGTGCTAGTGGTTTGCCGGCTAGCGGGATTGACAATGAGCAGTTCTTC	.	TRBJ2-1	TRBV12-5	TRBD2
CASSAGGSTEAFF	TGTGCCAGCAGTGCAGGGGGCAGCACTGAAGCTTTCTTT	.	TRBJ1-1	TRBV2	TRBD1
CASSFSGGSYEQFF	TGTGCCAGCAGCTTTTCTGGCGGGAGCTATGAGCAGTTCTTC	.	TRBJ2-1	TRBV7-2	TRBD2
CASSPDIREQYF	TGCGCCAGCAGCCCAGATATCCGCGAGCAGTACTTC	few	TRBJ2-7	TRBV5-1	.
CSVEGRTYNEQFF	TGCAGCGTCGAGGGCAGGACCTACAATGAGCAGTTCTTC	.	TRBJ2-1	TRBV29-1	.
CASSFSVNTGELFF	TGTGCCAGCAGCTTTTCGGTGAACACCGGGGAGCTGTTTTTT	.	TRBJ2-2	TRBV7-9	.
CASSQAPDYGYTF	TGCGCCAGCAGCCAAGCTCCCGACTATGGCTACACCTTC	.	TRBJ1-2	TRBV4-1	.
CASIHRGQGTSGRRFSYNEQFF	TGCGCCAGCATACACAGGGGGCAAGGAACTAGCGGGAGACGATTCTCGTACAATGAGCAGTTCTTC	.	TRBJ2-1	TRBV4-1	TRBD2
CASSFEGNNQPQHF	TGTGCCAGCAGCTTTGAAGGGAACAATCAGCCCCAGCATTTT	.	TRBJ1-5	TRBV11-2	.
CSVDFQGGDTQYF	TGCAGCGTTGATTTCCAGGGGGGAGATACGCAGTATTTT	once	TRBJ2-3	TRBV29-1	.
CASSFSWRATVDEQFF	TGTGCCAGTAGTTTCTCCTGGAGGGCCACCGTCGATGAGCAGTTCTTC	.	TRBJ2-1	TRBV19	.
CASSTIRANTEAFF	TGTGCCAGCAGCACTATCAGGGCGAACACTGAAGCTTTCTTT	.	TRBJ1-1	TRBV11-1	.
CASSLWGDPLQPQHF	TGTGCCAGCAGCTTGTGGGGGGACCCATTACAGCCCCAGCATTTT	.	TRBJ1-5	TRBV5-5	.